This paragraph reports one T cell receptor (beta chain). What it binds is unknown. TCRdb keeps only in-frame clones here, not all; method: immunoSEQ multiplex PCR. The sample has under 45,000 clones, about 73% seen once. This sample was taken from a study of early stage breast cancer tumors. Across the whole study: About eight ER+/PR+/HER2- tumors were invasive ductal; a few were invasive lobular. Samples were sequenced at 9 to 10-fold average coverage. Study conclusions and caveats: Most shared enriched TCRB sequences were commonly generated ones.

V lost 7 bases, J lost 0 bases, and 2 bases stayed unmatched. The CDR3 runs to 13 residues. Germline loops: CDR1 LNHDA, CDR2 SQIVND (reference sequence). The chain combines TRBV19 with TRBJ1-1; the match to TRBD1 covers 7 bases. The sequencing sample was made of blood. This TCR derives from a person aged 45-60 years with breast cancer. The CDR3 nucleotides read TGTGCCAGTATGACAGGGCTGAACACTGAAGCTTTCTTT. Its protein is CASMTGLNTEAFF.